These 8 T cell receptor beta chains were sequenced from one sample in a study of shared clonotypes between healthy human individuals. The repertoire was sequenced with immunoSEQ multiplex PCR; TCRdb's copy has only in-frame clones and lacks some. The data hold millions of clones, with 95% observed a single time. The material sequenced was naive CD4+ T cells sorted from blood. The sample's subset: CD45RA+ positively selected. Source of these receptors: a man aged 18 to 29 in good health.

The rearrangement joins TRBV6-8 to TRBJ2-7; 9 positions match TRBD2. Germline V gene data show CDR1 as MNHGY and CDR2 as SAAAGT. The V and J ends lost 7 bases and 4 bases, in that order; junction bases with no gene match: 8. The CDR3 has 14 residues. The CDR3 loop is CASTEVAGEYEQYF. The CDR3 DNA follows: TGTGCCAGCACGGAGGTAGCGGGAGAATACGAGCAGTACTTC.

This clone was detected ten times or more. The V and J genes are TRBV12-5 and TRBJ2-5; TRBD2 aligns across 13 bases. Per germline, CDR1 LGHNT and CDR2 FRNRAP. V dropped 2 bases and J dropped 3; count of bases not matched to a gene: 6. This CDR3 has 17 amino acids. For the CDR3, the DNA is TGTGCTAGTGGTTTGATGTGGACTAGCGGGAGAGAAGAGACCCAGTACTTC. This translates into CASGLMWTSGREETQYF.

The rearrangement joins TRBV6-4 to TRBJ2-2, with 14 bases identical to TRBD2. V shed 4 bases and J 9 bases; nucleotides not matched to a gene: 10. The germline CDR1 and CDR2 sequences are MRHNA and SNTAGT. The CDR3 length is 17 residues. DNA of the CDR3: TGTGCCAGCAGTGGGTTTGGGACTAGCGGGAGAAACAGGGAGCTGTTTTTT. This gives the protein CASSGFGTSGRNRELFF.

The genes are TRBV28 and TRBJ2-5, with D uncertain. Per germline, CDR1 MDHEN and CDR2 SYDVKM. The CDR3 is 12 amino acids. V was pared by 8 bases and J by 4 bases, with 11 bases between. The CDR3 loop reads CASEESPETQYF. CDR3 DNA sequence: TGTGCCAGCGAGGAAAGTCCAGAGACCCAGTACTTC.

The V gene is TRBV9, the J gene TRBJ2-1; 8 nucleotides line up with TRBD2. This CDR3 spans 15 amino acids. Germline V CDR1 and CDR2: SGDLS, YYNGEE. V trimming: 0 bases; J trimming: 6 bases; junction bases outside the gene matches: 5. CDR3 nucleotide sequence: TGTGCCAGCAGCGTAGTTACGGGAGGGATCAATGAGCAGTTCTTC. Translated: CASSVVTGGINEQFF.

The gene calls are TRBV11-2 and TRBJ2-3; D is uncertain. Trimming left V 3 bases short and J 2 bases short, with 12 bases between. The CDR3 is 15 amino acids. The V gene's germline CDR1 is SGHAT and CDR2 FQNNGV. DNA for the CDR3: TGTGCCAGCAGCTTGGGGTTGCCTATCACAGATACGCAGTATTTT. Its protein product is CASSLGLPITDTQYF. The entire variable domain, with the rest obtained from reference TRBV11-2 and TRBJ2-3, is as follows: EAGVAQSPRYKIIEKRQSVAFWCNPISGHATLYWYQQILGQGPKLLIQFQNNGVVDDSQLPKDRFSAERLKGVDSTLKIQPAKLEDSAVYLCASSLGLPITDTQYFGPGTRLTVL.

V gene TRBV5-1 combines with J gene TRBJ1-1; the match to TRBD1 covers 7 bases. Germline CDR1 reads SGHRS; CDR2 reads YFSETQ. V lost 5 bases, J lost 2 bases, and 6 bases stayed unmatched. The CDR3 has 14 residues. The CDR3 loop is CASRMDRFNTEAFF. The CDR3 DNA is TGCGCCAGCAGAATGGACAGGTTTAACACTGAAGCTTTCTTT.

In the case of this clone: This CDR3 is also generated by other DNA sequences in the sample. The V and J genes are TRBV6-1 and TRBJ1-2; D remains unclear. This CDR3 has 13 residues. Trimming pared 3 bases from V and 2 bases from J, leaving 7 bases between. Germline V gene sequence: CDR1 MNHNS, CDR2 SASEGT. CDR3 nucleotides: TGTGCCAGCAGTGAGGCAGGCAACTATGGCTACACCTTC. Its protein is CASSEAGNYGYTF.